This T cell receptor beta chain was sequenced in a study of blood T cells in healthy people across ages. A J-beta primer mix and a sample-barcoded 5' primer were used in a second PCR of roughly 7 to 12 cycles. Every cDNA molecule carried a tag from a template-switch adaptor bearing 12 random nucleotides. TCRdb used MiXCR to reprocess the 5' RACE reads, holding one entry per CDR3 protein. Of hundreds of thousands of distinct CDR3 sequences in the sample, more than 45% were seen once. This clonotype has more than one count but fewer than ten. The V end was cut by 6 bases, the J end by 6 bases, with 13 bases between. Germline-derived CDR1 and CDR2 are DFQATT and SNEGSKA (reference sequence). This CDR3 is 12 amino acids long.

This receptor was taken from a man aged 25-45 years in good health. This chain uses TRBV20-1 with TRBJ2-3; D gene unclear. Specimen: blood. DNA of the CDR3: TGCAGTGCCGCGACCTTAACCGATACGCAGTATTTT. Translating gives CSAATLTDTQYF.